Listed below are T cell receptor beta chains from one sample, sequenced in a study of blood T cell repertoires in COVID-19. Data came from immunoSEQ multiplex PCR; TCRdb stores just in-frame clones and leaves some out. Of nearly 400,000 clones in the sample, 89% are singletons; the top ten hold about 1.7%. Sequenced: PBMCs or T cells enriched from blood (not recorded which). The source is a woman aged 25 to 39 who had recovered from COVID-19. Each CDR3 is given with its conserved first and last residue. A D gene is named only where the DNA matches it firmly. Clone size is not always given. Where it is, it says once, few, many or a class for expanded clones.

j_gene: TRBJ2-1
abundance: NA
v_gene: TRBV30
d_gene: NA
CDR3aa: CAWSRDEQFF
CDR3nt: TGTGCCTGGAGTAGAGATGAGCAGTTCTTC

j_gene: TRBJ1-1
abundance: NA
v_gene: TRBV4-1
d_gene: NA
CDR3aa: CASSPQGSRTEAFF
CDR3nt: TGCGCCAGCAGCCCACAGGGAAGTAGGACTGAAGCTTTCTTT

j_gene: TRBJ1-1
abundance: once
v_gene: TRBV27
d_gene: NA
CDR3aa: CASSFLGGTEAFF
CDR3nt: TGTGCCAGCAGTTTTTTAGGAGGCACTGAAGCTTTCTTT

j_gene: TRBJ2-2
abundance: few
v_gene: TRBV2
d_gene: NA
CDR3aa: CASSERATNTGELFF
CDR3nt: TGTGCCAGCAGTGAACGAGCTACGAACACCGGGGAGCTGTTTTTT

j_gene: TRBJ1-3
abundance: NA
v_gene: TRBV5-1
d_gene: TRBD1
CDR3aa: CASSSLDGDRGGNTIYF
CDR3nt: TGCGCCAGCAGCTCGCTAGATGGTGACAGGGGAGGAAACACCATATATTTT

j_gene: TRBJ2-7
abundance: once
v_gene: TRBV5-1
d_gene: NA
CDR3aa: CASSLFAGETYEQYF
CDR3nt: TGCGCCAGCAGCTTGTTCGCAGGGGAGACCTACGAGCAGTACTTC

j_gene: TRBJ1-6
abundance: NA
v_gene: TRBV30
d_gene: NA
CDR3aa: CAWRKNRIHYSPLHF
CDR3nt: TGTGCCTGGAGAAAGAACAGAATCCATTATTCACCCCTCCACTTT

j_gene: TRBJ2-7
abundance: NA
v_gene: TRBV4-1
d_gene: NA
CDR3aa: CASSQDLSYEQYF
CDR3nt: TGCGCCAGCAGCCAAGATCTCAGCTACGAGCAGTACTTC

j_gene: TRBJ2-7
abundance: NA
v_gene: TRBV9
d_gene: TRBD2
CDR3aa: CASSVGGTSGRTLSYEQYF
CDR3nt: TGTGCCAGCAGCGTAGGCGGGACTAGCGGGAGGACCCTCTCCTACGAGCAGTACTTC

j_gene: TRBJ2-5
abundance: NA
v_gene: TRBV5-1
d_gene: TRBD2
CDR3aa: CASSQGTSGGAQETQYF
CDR3nt: TGCGCCAGCAGCCAAGGGACTAGCGGGGGGGCACAAGAGACCCAGTACTTC

j_gene: TRBJ2-1
abundance: few
v_gene: TRBV10-1
d_gene: NA
CDR3aa: CASSESKRTYNEQFF
CDR3nt: TGCGCCAGCAGTGAGTCTAAGCGGACCTACAATGAGCAGTTCTTC

j_gene: TRBJ2-7
abundance: NA
v_gene: TRBV3-1/TRBV3-2
d_gene: TRBD2
CDR3aa: CASSRTSGGGEQYF
CDR3nt: TGTGCCAGCAGCCGAACCAGCGGGGGTGGAGAGCAGTACTTC

j_gene: TRBJ1-4
abundance: once
v_gene: TRBV6-5
d_gene: TRBD1
CDR3aa: CASRNRGTTNEKLFF
CDR3nt: TGTGCCAGCAGGAACAGGGGCACGACTAATGAAAAACTGTTTTTT

j_gene: TRBJ2-7
abundance: NA
v_gene: TRBV19
d_gene: TRBD1
CDR3aa: CASSTGTGSYEQYF
CDR3nt: TGTGCCAGTAGTACCGGGACAGGGTCCTACGAGCAGTACTTC

j_gene: TRBJ2-7
abundance: NA
v_gene: TRBV7-2
d_gene: TRBD1
CDR3aa: CASSPTGTGIDEQYF
CDR3nt: TGTGCCAGCAGCCCGACGGGGACAGGGATCGACGAGCAGTACTTC

j_gene: TRBJ1-2
abundance: NA
v_gene: TRBV28
d_gene: NA
CDR3aa: CASSLSVGGNNYGYTF
CDR3nt: TGTGCCAGCAGTTTAAGCGTCGGCGGGAACAACTATGGCTACACCTTC

j_gene: TRBJ2-5
abundance: NA
v_gene: TRBV7-2
d_gene: TRBD2
CDR3aa: CASSPRLAGDRETQYF
CDR3nt: TGTGCCAGCAGTCCAAGACTAGCGGGGGACCGGGAGACCCAGTACTTC

j_gene: TRBJ2-7
abundance: NA
v_gene: TRBV7-2
d_gene: NA
CDR3aa: CASSLAQVSYEQYF
CDR3nt: TGTGCCAGCAGCTTAGCTCAGGTCTCCTACGAGCAGTACTTC

j_gene: TRBJ1-1
abundance: NA
v_gene: TRBV29-1
d_gene: NA
CDR3aa: CSVGQTLNTEAFF
CDR3nt: TGCAGCGTCGGCCAGACATTGAACACTGAAGCTTTCTTT

j_gene: TRBJ2-1
abundance: NA
v_gene: TRBV20-1
d_gene: NA
CDR3aa: CSVSGDEQFF
CDR3nt: TGCAGTGTAAGCGGTGATGAGCAGTTCTTC

j_gene: TRBJ2-5
abundance: NA
v_gene: TRBV5-4
d_gene: TRBD2
CDR3aa: CASSGRTSGGGETQYF
CDR3nt: TGTGCCAGCAGCGGAAGGACTAGCGGGGGGGGAGAGACCCAGTACTTC

j_gene: TRBJ2-3
abundance: NA
v_gene: TRBV7-9
d_gene: TRBD1
CDR3aa: CASGVTGDLGTDTQYF
CDR3nt: TGTGCCAGCGGCGTGACAGGGGACTTGGGCACAGATACGCAGTATTTT

j_gene: TRBJ1-4
abundance: NA
v_gene: TRBV2
d_gene: TRBD1
CDR3aa: CASGTAENEKLFF
CDR3nt: TGTGCCAGCGGGACAGCAGAGAATGAAAAACTGTTTTTT

j_gene: TRBJ2-5
abundance: NA
v_gene: TRBV12-5
d_gene: TRBD2
CDR3aa: CASGLGLAGAETQYF
CDR3nt: TGTGCTAGTGGTTTGGGACTAGCGGGAGCCGAGACCCAGTACTTC

j_gene: TRBJ1-1
abundance: few
v_gene: TRBV2
d_gene: NA
CDR3aa: CASTGGTEAFF
CDR3nt: TGTGCCAGCACCGGGGGCACTGAAGCTTTCTTT

j_gene: TRBJ1-1
abundance: NA
v_gene: TRBV19
d_gene: NA
CDR3aa: CASSIVMTGAEAFF
CDR3nt: TGTGCCAGTAGTATAGTCATGACAGGCGCTGAAGCTTTCTTT

j_gene: TRBJ1-3
abundance: NA
v_gene: TRBV28
d_gene: NA
CDR3aa: CASSSEKGSRNTIYF
CDR3nt: TGTGCCAGCAGTTCCGAGAAGGGGTCAAGAAACACCATATATTTT

j_gene: TRBJ1-6
abundance: NA
v_gene: TRBV2
d_gene: NA
CDR3aa: CASRGGSSRNSPLHF
CDR3nt: TGTGCCAGCAGGGGCGGGTCGTCCCGTAATTCACCCCTCCACTTT

j_gene: TRBJ2-2
abundance: NA
v_gene: TRBV30
d_gene: TRBD2
CDR3aa: CAWSPLAGISGELFF
CDR3nt: TGTGCCTGGAGTCCCCTAGCGGGGATCTCCGGGGAGCTGTTTTTT

j_gene: TRBJ2-3
abundance: NA
v_gene: TRBV6-2/TRBV6-3
d_gene: TRBD2
CDR3aa: CASSLTSGGGTDTQYF
CDR3nt: TGTGCCAGCAGCCTGACTAGCGGGGGAGGCACAGATACGCAGTATTTT

j_gene: TRBJ1-4
abundance: NA
v_gene: TRBV24-1
d_gene: NA
CDR3aa: CATSDFFGILFF
CDR3nt: TGTGCCACCAGTGATTTTTTCGGTATCCTGTTTTTT

j_gene: TRBJ1-2
abundance: NA
v_gene: TRBV19
d_gene: NA
CDR3aa: CASMDRNYGYTF
CDR3nt: TGTGCCAGTATGGACAGAAACTATGGCTACACCTTC

j_gene: TRBJ1-3
abundance: NA
v_gene: TRBV7-9
d_gene: NA
CDR3aa: CATPPQGDFGNTIYF
CDR3nt: TGTGCCACCCCCCCACAGGGCGACTTCGGAAACACCATATATTTT

j_gene: TRBJ1-2
abundance: NA
v_gene: TRBV30
d_gene: NA
CDR3aa: CAWSVRGHRVSFPYGYTF
CDR3nt: TGTGCCTGGAGTGTAAGGGGCCATAGGGTCTCTTTTCCATATGGCTACACCTTC

j_gene: TRBJ1-1
abundance: NA
v_gene: TRBV28
d_gene: NA
CDR3aa: CASSLSQRGLRRNTEAFF
CDR3nt: TGTGCCAGCAGTTTATCGCAAAGGGGGTTGCGGAGAAACACTGAAGCTTTCTTT

j_gene: TRBJ2-7
abundance: NA
v_gene: TRBV6-6
d_gene: NA
CDR3aa: CASSYSGQASYEQYF
CDR3nt: TGTGCCAGCAGTTACTCGGGGCAGGCTTCCTACGAGCAGTACTTC

j_gene: TRBJ1-6
abundance: NA
v_gene: TRBV27
d_gene: TRBD1
CDR3aa: CASSGNRGSPLHF
CDR3nt: TGTGCCAGCAGTGGGAACAGGGGTTCACCCCTCCACTTT

j_gene: TRBJ2-3
abundance: NA
v_gene: TRBV4-2
d_gene: TRBD1
CDR3aa: CASSPGQGQTDTQYF
CDR3nt: TGTGCCAGCAGCCCGGGACAGGGGCAGACAGATACGCAGTATTTT

j_gene: TRBJ1-1
abundance: NA
v_gene: TRBV10-3
d_gene: TRBD1
CDR3aa: CAISGGGPYEAFF
CDR3nt: TGTGCCATCAGTGGAGGGGGCCCGTATGAAGCTTTCTTT

j_gene: TRBJ1-1
abundance: NA
v_gene: TRBV25-1
d_gene: TRBD1
CDR3aa: CASSESGGNTEAFF
CDR3nt: TGTGCCAGCAGTGAATCAGGGGGGAACACTGAAGCTTTCTTT

j_gene: TRBJ2-3
abundance: NA
v_gene: TRBV6-5
d_gene: TRBD2
CDR3aa: CASRSTSGVPHTQYF
CDR3nt: TGTGCCAGCAGGTCGACTAGCGGGGTACCTCATACGCAGTATTTT

j_gene: TRBJ1-1
abundance: NA
v_gene: TRBV3-1/TRBV3-2
d_gene: NA
CDR3aa: CASSRHRSNTEAFF
CDR3nt: TGTGCCAGCAGCCGTCACAGGTCGAACACTGAAGCTTTCTTT

j_gene: TRBJ2-1
abundance: once
v_gene: TRBV30
d_gene: TRBD1
CDR3aa: CAFTGTGGKNEQFF
CDR3nt: TGTGCCTTCACCGGGACAGGGGGCAAGAATGAGCAGTTCTTC

j_gene: TRBJ1-6
abundance: NA
v_gene: TRBV3-1/TRBV3-2
d_gene: NA
CDR3aa: CASSSRRSPYNSPLHF
CDR3nt: TGTGCCAGCAGCTCCCGCCGGAGTCCATATAATTCACCCCTCCACTTT

j_gene: TRBJ2-1
abundance: once
v_gene: TRBV4-2
d_gene: TRBD2
CDR3aa: CASSQGLLASGKHNEQFF
CDR3nt: TGTGCCAGCAGCCAAGGTCTTCTCGCTAGCGGTAAACACAATGAGCAGTTCTTC

j_gene: TRBJ2-7
abundance: NA
v_gene: TRBV28
d_gene: TRBD1
CDR3aa: CASRPQGWSEQYF
CDR3nt: TGTGCCAGCAGACCACAGGGGTGGTCCGAGCAGTACTTC

j_gene: TRBJ2-1
abundance: NA
v_gene: TRBV6-5
d_gene: TRBD2
CDR3aa: CASSYSGLAPYNEQFF
CDR3nt: TGTGCCAGCAGTTACTCAGGACTAGCCCCCTACAATGAGCAGTTCTTC